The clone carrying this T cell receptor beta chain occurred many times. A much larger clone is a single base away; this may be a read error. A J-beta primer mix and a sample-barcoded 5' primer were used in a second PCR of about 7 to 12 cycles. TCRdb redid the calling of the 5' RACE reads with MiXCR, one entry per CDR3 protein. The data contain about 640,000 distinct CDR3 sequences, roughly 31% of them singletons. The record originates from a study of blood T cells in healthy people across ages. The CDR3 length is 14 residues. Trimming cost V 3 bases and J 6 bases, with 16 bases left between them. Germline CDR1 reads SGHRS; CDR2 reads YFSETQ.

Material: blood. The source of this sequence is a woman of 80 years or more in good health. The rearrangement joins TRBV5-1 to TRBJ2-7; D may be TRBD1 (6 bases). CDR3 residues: CASSWGRQGGEQYF. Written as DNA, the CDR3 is TGCGCCAGCAGCTGGGGCAGGCAAGGGGGCGAGCAGTACTTC.